This TCR beta chain was profiled in a study of T cells in Graves' hyperthyroidism and ophthalmopathy. Study-wide points: The majority of expanded thyroid clonotypes above 0.001 also appeared in blood. In simple terms, a model built on 13 V-J features told ophthalmopathy apart from stable hyperthyroidism.

A Clinical Activity Score of at least 3, a NOSPECS grade of at least 4 and a duration under 3 months were recorded in the ophthalmopathy patients. The source material, RNA transcripts, was used to amplify TCR beta CDR3 regions. First-round RT-PCR with HTBI primers amplified the TCR CDR3 region. TCRdb used MiXCR to reprocess the multiplex PCR reads, holding one entry per CDR3 protein. The data show 490,000 or so distinct CDR3 sequences, approximately 23% seen once. This clonotype was found many times. The antigen is not known. The germline V gene encodes CDR1 SNHLY and CDR2 FYNNEI. The CDR3 length is 16 residues. V was pared by 4 bases and J by 8 bases, with 13 bases of the junction left unmatched.

J is TRBJ2-1 and V is TRBV2; 8 nucleotides match TRBD2. The TCR was taken from a woman in her 70s with Graves' ophthalmopathy. Sequencing used blood. This CDR3 reads CASSGRWSGSVDEQFF. The DNA for the CDR3 is TGTGCCAGCAGTGGGAGGTGGAGCGGGAGTGTCGATGAGCAGTTCTTC.